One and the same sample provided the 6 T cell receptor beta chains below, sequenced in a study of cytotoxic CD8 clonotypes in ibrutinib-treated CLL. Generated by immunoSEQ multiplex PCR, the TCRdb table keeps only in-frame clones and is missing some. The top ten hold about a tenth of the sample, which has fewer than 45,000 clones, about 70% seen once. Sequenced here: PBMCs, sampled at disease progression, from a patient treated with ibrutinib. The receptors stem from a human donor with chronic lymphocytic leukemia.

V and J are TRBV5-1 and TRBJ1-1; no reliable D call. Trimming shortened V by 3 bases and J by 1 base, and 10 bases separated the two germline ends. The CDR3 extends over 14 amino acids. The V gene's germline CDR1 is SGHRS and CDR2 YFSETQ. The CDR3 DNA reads TGCGCCAGCAGCTCAGCAGGTCAGAACACTGAAGCTTTCTTT. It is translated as CASSSAGQNTEAFF.

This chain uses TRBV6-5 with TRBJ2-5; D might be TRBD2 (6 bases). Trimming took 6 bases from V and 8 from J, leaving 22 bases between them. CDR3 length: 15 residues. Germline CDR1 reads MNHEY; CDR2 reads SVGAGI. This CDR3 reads CASSPPSGSRRTQYF. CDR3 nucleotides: TGTGCCAGCAGCCCCCCCTCCGGGAGTCGGAGAACCCAGTACTTC.

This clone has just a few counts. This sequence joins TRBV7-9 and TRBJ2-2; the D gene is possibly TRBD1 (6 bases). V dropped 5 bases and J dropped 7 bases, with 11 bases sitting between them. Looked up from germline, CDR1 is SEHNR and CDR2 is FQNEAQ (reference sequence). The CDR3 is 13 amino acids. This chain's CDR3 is CASSARGLGELFF. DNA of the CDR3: TGTGCCAGCAGCGCCAGGGGTCTCGGGGAGCTGTTTTTT. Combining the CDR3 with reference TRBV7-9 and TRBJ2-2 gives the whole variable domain DTGVSQNPRHKITKRGQNVTFRCDPISEHNRLYWYRQTLGQGPEFLTYFQNEAQLEKSRLLSDRFSAERPKGSFSTLEIQRTEQGDSAMYLCASSARGLGELFFGEGSRLTVL.

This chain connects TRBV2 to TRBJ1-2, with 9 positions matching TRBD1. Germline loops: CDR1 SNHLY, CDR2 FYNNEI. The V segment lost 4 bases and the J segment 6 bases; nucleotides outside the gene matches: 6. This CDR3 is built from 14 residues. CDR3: CASSGHGTGNGYTF. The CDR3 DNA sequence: TGTGCCAGCAGTGGCCACGGGACAGGGAATGGCTACACCTTC.

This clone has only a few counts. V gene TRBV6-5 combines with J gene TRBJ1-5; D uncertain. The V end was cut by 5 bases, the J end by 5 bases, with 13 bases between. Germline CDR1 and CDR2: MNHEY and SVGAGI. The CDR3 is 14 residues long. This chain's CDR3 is CASSLAPSYQPQHF. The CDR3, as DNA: TGTGCCAGCAGTCTAGCCCCGTCTTATCAGCCCCAGCATTTT.

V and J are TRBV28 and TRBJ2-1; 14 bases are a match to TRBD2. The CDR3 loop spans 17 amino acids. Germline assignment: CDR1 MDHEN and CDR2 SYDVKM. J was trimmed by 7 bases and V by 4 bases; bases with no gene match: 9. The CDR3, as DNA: TGTGCCAGCAGTTCATCGGGACTAGCGGGAGTCGAGAATGAGCAGTTCTTC. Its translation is CASSSSGLAGVENEQFF.